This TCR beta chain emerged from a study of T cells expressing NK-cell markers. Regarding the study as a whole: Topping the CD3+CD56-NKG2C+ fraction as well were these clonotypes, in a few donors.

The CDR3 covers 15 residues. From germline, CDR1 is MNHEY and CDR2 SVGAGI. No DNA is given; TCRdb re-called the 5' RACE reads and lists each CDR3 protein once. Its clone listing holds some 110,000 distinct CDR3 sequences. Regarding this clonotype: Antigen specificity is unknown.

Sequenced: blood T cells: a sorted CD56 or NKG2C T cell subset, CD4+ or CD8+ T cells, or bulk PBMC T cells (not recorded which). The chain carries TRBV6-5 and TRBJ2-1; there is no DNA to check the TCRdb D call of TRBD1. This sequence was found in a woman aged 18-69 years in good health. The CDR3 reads CASSYLGGATNEQFF.